The rows below give T cell receptor beta chains drawn from one sample of a study of cytomegalovirus exposure and HLA in healthy donors. Sequenced by immunoSEQ multiplex PCR; TCRdb stores in-frame clones only, minus some. The repertoire consists of about 180,000 clones, with over 80% occurring once and the leading ten covering about 1.5%. Sequenced input: PBMCs. The receptors were gathered from a man aged 35 to 55 in good health and CMV-seronegative. Both conserved end residues are trimmed from each CDR3. D genes are given only for firm matches.

V	D	J	CDR3
TRBV7-9	NA	TRBJ2-1	ASSFEGGINEQF
TRBV28	TRBD1	TRBJ2-7	ASSFTGGRYEQY
TRBV9	TRBD1	TRBJ2-7	ASSVGGTGGSYEQY
TRBV30	TRBD1	TRBJ2-3	AWSTGTGWVSDTQY
TRBV5-1	NA	TRBJ2-1	ASSLLGLNNEQF
TRBV6-5	NA	TRBJ2-7	ASSYGRGRNEQY
TRBV7-9	TRBD2	TRBJ2-7	ASSWDTSGAGAQY
TRBV6-6	NA	TRBJ1-3	ASSSQAGVGNTIY
TRBV14	TRBD1	TRBJ2-7	ASSQRTGRYEQY
TRBV15	NA	TRBJ2-5	ATSRIKTGTQETQY
TRBV5-5	TRBD2	TRBJ2-1	ASSLTSGSYNEQF
TRBV4-2	NA	TRBJ1-1	ASSQEGQGSFRAF
TRBV15	TRBD2	TRBJ2-7	ATSRDKGLGGYEQY
TRBV6-5	NA	TRBJ1-2	ASGGSLVGYT
TRBV11-2	NA	TRBJ2-1	ASSAGLEYNEQF
TRBV18	TRBD1	TRBJ1-2	ASSAIPGQGHYGYT
TRBV6-4	TRBD2	TRBJ2-3	ASSTSGGIDTQY
TRBV7-3	NA	TRBJ2-2	ASSPGVNTGELF
TRBV18	NA	TRBJ1-2	ASSPGRQENYGYT
TRBV7-6	NA	TRBJ1-4	ASSLGLSGKNEKLF
TRBV19	NA	TRBJ1-4	ASSSGTPTNEKLF
TRBV6-5	NA	TRBJ1-1	ATTPTVTSHTEAF
TRBV27	NA	TRBJ2-1	ASKSGFTYNEQF
TRBV4-1	NA	TRBJ1-5	ASSHQENQPQH
TRBV15	TRBD2	TRBJ2-7	ATYLWTSHEQY
TRBV25-1	NA	TRBJ1-2	ASSERQGRYT
TRBV4-1	TRBD1	TRBJ1-3	ASSQGRQGALGNTIY
TRBV4-1	TRBD2	TRBJ2-1	ASSQVGLAGGNEQF
TRBV7-6	NA	TRBJ2-2	ASSLSRSGELF
TRBV6-5	TRBD1	TRBJ1-5	ASSSGTGGNQPQH
TRBV9	NA	TRBJ2-2	ASSWRTGGELF
TRBV9	TRBD2	TRBJ2-4	ASSVVVTSGGPLAKNIQY
TRBV5-6	TRBD1	TRBJ1-2	ASSAPRAGGNYGYT
TRBV7-3	NA	TRBJ2-1	ASSPLGGSYNEQF
TRBV30	NA	TRBJ1-1	AWTPLGGVGTEAF
TRBV5-1	NA	TRBJ2-4	ASSLAPGMSNIQY
TRBV6-5	NA	TRBJ2-7	ASSYSSTASYEQY
TRBV5-1	TRBD2	TRBJ2-3	ASSRGGLYTDTQY
TRBV29-1	TRBD1	TRBJ2-3	SVRDRGSTDTQY
TRBV5-1	TRBD2	TRBJ2-3	ASSPVAGGPTDTQY
TRBV5-1	TRBD1	TRBJ2-7	ASSPGQGAYEQY
TRBV7-2	TRBD1	TRBJ2-5	ASMSGGSEETQY
TRBV28	TRBD2	TRBJ2-3	ASSSLKRGGPDTQY
TRBV28	TRBD1	TRBJ1-5	ASSSGTGPNQPQH
TRBV6-5	TRBD1	TRBJ1-2	ASSYGTGGAGYT
TRBV30	NA	TRBJ2-7	AWSRTDYEQY
TRBV5-5	TRBD2	TRBJ2-7	ASSYGTSGAYEQY
TRBV27	NA	TRBJ1-1	ASSLNSNTEAF
TRBV2	TRBD2	TRBJ2-1	ASRARGTSGRGEQF
TRBV19	NA	TRBJ1-1	ASSLIQVSEAF
TRBV14	NA	TRBJ1-2	ASSPFSGPTNYGYT
TRBV28	NA	TRBJ1-5	ASLPRGQPQH
TRBV6-6	NA	TRBJ1-1	ASSWGGSEAF